This T cell receptor beta chain was profiled in a study of cytomegalovirus exposure and HLA in healthy donors. For the study at large: Early released data comprised 80 million to 90 million unique TCRs from HLA-typed donors.

J gave up 6 bases and V 4 bases, and 13 bases lay outside the gene matches. This CDR3 comprises 16 residues. Germline CDR1 and CDR2: SGHRS and YFSETQ. Primers for the PCR totalled 60 Vbeta and 13 Jbeta. TCRdb's copy holds only in-frame clones and misses some; the assay was immunoSEQ multiplex PCR. The sample consists of nearly 110,000 clones, roughly 87% of them appearing once. Specimen: PBMCs. The clonotype was recovered from a young man in good health and CMV-seropositive. The chain recombines TRBV5-1 with TRBJ2-5; 9 nucleotides line up with TRBD1. The CDR3 DNA reads TGCGCCAGCAGCCAAGGGGACAGGGACGGGCGGAAGACCCAGTACTTC. It yields the protein CASSQGDRDGRKTQYF.